The 26 T cell receptor beta chains below all came from one sample that was sequenced in a study of T-cell memory formation after mild COVID-19. One entry per CDR3 protein results from TCRdb running MiXCR on the 5' RACE reads. Among more than 300,000 distinct CDR3 sequences, roughly 13% were seen once, and the ten largest hold around a fifth. Sequenced sample: PBMCs or a T cell subset sorted from them (not recorded which). These TCRs come from a man younger than 35 who had mild COVID-19 (a few samples of this study predate the infection). Cell type and time point are not known.

The CDR3 region has the DNA TGTGCCAGCAGCTTGGGCTCCGTAGGGAATCAGCCCCAGCATTTT. Translation: CASSLGSVGNQPQHF. This chain joins TRBV7-9 and TRBJ1-5; D is unresolved. Germline V gene lookup returns CDR1 SEHNR and CDR2 FQNEAQ (reference sequence). V was shortened by 3 bases and J by 4 bases, with 13 bases between the two germline ends. CDR3 size: 15 residues.

This clonotype was seen many times. V is TRBV28 and J is TRBJ2-3; D is undetermined. CDR1 is MDHEN, CDR2 SYDVKM, per germline. This CDR3 comprises 14 residues. The V and J ends lost 6 bases and 0 bases respectively, with 10 bases between them. CDR3: CASSAATSTDTQYF. The CDR3 DNA reads TGTGCCAGCAGCGCGGCAACTAGCACAGATACGCAGTATTTT. Looking up the rest from reference TRBV28 and TRBJ2-3 gives the full variable domain: DVKVTQSSRYLVKRTGEKVFLECVQDMDHENMFWYRQDPGLGLRLIYFSYDVKMKEKGDIPEGYSVSREKKERFSLILESASTNQTSMYLCASSAATSTDTQYFGPGTRLTVL.

This clonotype was detected only a few times. The J gene is TRBJ2-7, the V gene TRBV4-1; D is unclear. V was shortened by 0 bases and J by 6 bases, with 15 bases between the two germline ends. The CDR3 sequence is 15 residues long. Germline CDR1 is MGHRA and CDR2 is YSYEKL. The CDR3 loop is CASSQDSPGFGEQYF. CDR3 DNA sequence: TGCGCCAGCAGCCAAGATTCGCCGGGCTTCGGCGAGCAGTACTTC.

This clonotype appeared a few times. V gene TRBV7-3 combines with J gene TRBJ2-1, with 7 positions matching TRBD2. With 3 bases clipped from V and 4 bases from J, the junction kept 9 bases outside the gene matches. From germline, CDR1 is SGHTA and CDR2 FQGTGA. This CDR3 is 16 amino acids long. CDR3: CASSFQAGIPYNEQFF. The CDR3 bases are TGTGCCAGCAGCTTTCAAGCGGGGATACCATACAATGAGCAGTTCTTC.

This clonotype was found a few times. The chain employs TRBV7-8 and TRBJ2-1; 7 nucleotides agree with TRBD2. The CDR3 is made up of 15 amino acids. Germline CDR1 SGHVS, CDR2 FQNEAQ. Losses at the gene ends were 6 bases for V and 2 bases for J; bases not matched to a gene: 7. The CDR3 protein is CASSSDSGTYNEQFF. The CDR3 DNA is TGTGCCAGCAGTTCTGACAGCGGGACCTACAATGAGCAGTTCTTC.

This chain uses TRBV7-9 with TRBJ2-7; D assignment may be TRBD1 or TRBD2 (5 bases each). This CDR3 contains 14 residues. The germline gives CDR1 SEHNR, CDR2 FQNEAQ (reference sequence). V shed 5 bases and J shed 4 bases, with 15 bases lying between them. As DNA, the CDR3 is TGTGCCAGCAGCGTCCGGGACGGGCCTTACGAGCAGTACGTC. Its translation is CASSVRDGPYEQYV.

This clonotype was observed many times. This chain joins TRBV7-9 and TRBJ2-5; D remains unclear. The germline V and J ends were trimmed by 5 bases and 1 base, with 11 bases remaining between them. Germline CDR1 is SEHNR and CDR2 is FQNEAQ (reference sequence). The CDR3 covers 14 residues. The CDR3 sequence is CASSPGDGQETQYF. The CDR3 nucleotides are TGTGCCAGCAGCCCTGGCGACGGCCAAGAGACCCAGTACTTC.

There are a few counts of this clonotype. CDR3 protein: CASSFPGLAGGLGTGELFF. In nucleotides, the CDR3 is TGTGCCAGCAGCTTCCCGGGACTAGCGGGGGGGCTGGGCACCGGGGAGCTGTTTTTT. V usage is TRBV7-2 and J usage is TRBJ2-2; 16 nucleotides agree with TRBD2. Unmatched junction bases numbered 8, after V lost 3 bases and J lost 4 bases. The CDR3 totals 19 residues. Germline V gene data show CDR1 as SGHTA and CDR2 as FQGNSA.

In this sample, this clonotype turned up many times. The chain carries TRBV24-1 and TRBJ2-3; D unclear. V gave up 4 bases and J gave up 6 bases, with 13 bases separating them. Looked up from germline, CDR1 is KGHDR and CDR2 is SFDVKD. The CDR3 totals 14 residues. CDR3 DNA sequence: TGTGCCACCAGTGACCAACCGGACCCTGATACGCAGTATTTT. Its protein is CATSDQPDPDTQYF.

This clonotype was found a few times. Written as DNA, the CDR3 is TGCAGTGCACGGGACAGGGTAGGGAGCAATCAGCCCCAGCATTTT. Its translation: CSARDRVGSNQPQHF. The chain couples TRBV20-1 to TRBJ1-5; TRBD1 matches at 9 bases. The V gene's germline CDR1 is DFQATT and CDR2 SNEGSKA (reference sequence). Trimming removed 6 bases from V and 1 base from J; junction bases left unmatched: 7. The CDR3 spans 15 residues.

This clonotype was seen only a few times. V and J are TRBV7-9 and TRBJ2-4, with D perhaps matching TRBD2 (6 bases). The germline gives CDR1 SEHNR, CDR2 FQNEAQ (reference sequence). Trimming took 5 bases from V and 0 from J, leaving 11 bases between them. This CDR3 comprises 15 residues. The CDR3 loop reads CASSGGNLAKNIQYF. In DNA form, the CDR3 reads TGTGCCAGCAGCGGAGGGAATTTAGCCAAAAACATTCAGTACTTC.

The sample holds a few counts of this clonotype. This chain connects TRBV4-2 to TRBJ1-1, with D maybe TRBD1 (5 bases). Trimming pared 0 bases from V and 3 bases from J, leaving 14 bases between. This CDR3 is 16 amino acids long. Germline assignment: CDR1 LGHNA and CDR2 YNFKEQ. CDR3 nucleotides: TGTGCCAGCAGCCAAGATTGGGGCGAAGCGTACACTGAAGCTTTCTTT. As protein: CASSQDWGEAYTEAFF.

This clonotype occurred a few times. The J gene is TRBJ1-2, the V gene TRBV5-1; D remains unclear. The V end was cut by 1 base, the J end by 7 bases, with 11 bases between. The germline gives CDR1 SGHRS, CDR2 YFSETQ. This CDR3 is 13 amino acids long. CDR3 sequence: CASSLRAEGGYTF. DNA of the CDR3: TGCGCCAGCAGCTTGCGAGCCGAGGGTGGCTACACCTTC.

This clonotype was seen a handful of times. This rearrangement joins TRBV5-4 to TRBJ2-1; TRBD2 aligns across 8 bases. Per germline, CDR1 SGHNT and CDR2 YYREEE (reference sequence). V shed 4 bases and J 9 bases; nucleotides not matched to a gene: 9. This CDR3 is built from 14 residues. CDR3 DNA: TGTGCCAGCAGCAGGACCTGGACTAGCAGTGAGCAGTTCTTC. Its translation is CASSRTWTSSEQFF.

The chain uses TRBV27 and TRBJ2-1; D not certain. Germline-derived CDR1 and CDR2 are MNHEY and SMNVEV (reference sequence). V lost 6 bases and J 6 bases, leaving 6 bases between the germline ends. This CDR3 comprises 11 residues. CDR3 sequence reads: CASRTPNEQFF. The CDR3 nucleotides read TGTGCCAGCAGGACACCCAATGAGCAGTTCTTC.

This clonotype was counted only a few times. The chain couples TRBV7-2 to TRBJ2-2; TRBD2 matches at 12 bases. V lost 6 bases, J lost 2 bases, and 10 bases stayed unmatched. The V gene's germline CDR1 is SGHTA and CDR2 FQGNSA. This CDR3 has 18 amino acids. CDR3 nucleotides: TGTGCCAGCAGTTATAAGACTAGCGGGGGCCTTAACACCGGGGAGCTGTTTTTT. Translation: CASSYKTSGGLNTGELFF.

This clonotype was detected a few times. The chain links TRBV5-4 to TRBJ2-3, with TRBD1 matching over 7 bases. V lost 4 bases to trimming and J lost 5 bases; unmatched junction nucleotides: 13. This CDR3 contains 16 residues. Germline V gene data show CDR1 as SGHNT and CDR2 as YYREEE (reference sequence). The CDR3 reads CASSPTLTGSEDTQYF. The CDR3 region has the DNA TGTGCCAGCAGCCCTACCCTGACAGGGTCAGAAGATACGCAGTATTTT.

The rearrangement joins TRBV20-1 to TRBJ1-1, with D perhaps matching TRBD1 (6 bases). Germline values: CDR1 DFQATT, CDR2 SNEGSKA (reference sequence). The length of the CDR3 is 14 residues. V shed 6 bases and J shed 0 bases, with 14 bases lying between them. CDR3 in amino acids: CSAIVQGVNTEAFF. The CDR3 nucleotides are TGCAGTGCGATAGTACAGGGCGTGAACACTGAAGCTTTCTTT.

This clonotype was seen a few times. The rearrangement links TRBV6-2 or TRBV6-3 to TRBJ2-5; 8 bases agree with TRBD2. CDR3 length: 14 amino acids. The V gene end was trimmed by 7 bases and the J gene end by 2 bases; junction bases not matched to a gene: 6. Germline V gene lookup returns CDR1 MNHEY and CDR2 SVGEGT. This CDR3 reads CASTQRGQQETQYF. The CDR3 DNA follows: TGTGCCAGCACCCAGCGGGGGCAACAAGAGACCCAGTACTTC.

The chain combines TRBV7-2 with TRBJ1-2; D not resolved. V dropped 2 bases and J dropped 3 bases, with 7 bases sitting between them. The CDR3 spans 13 residues. Germline V gives CDR1 SGHTA, CDR2 FQGNSA. The chain's CDR3 is CASSLWLDYGYTF. The DNA for the CDR3 is TGTGCCAGCAGCTTATGGCTGGACTATGGCTACACCTTC.

This clonotype was detected a few times. J is TRBJ2-7 and V is TRBV10-3; TRBD2 agrees at 7 bases. Germline loops: CDR1 ENHRY, CDR2 SYGVKD. The CDR3 has 14 residues. V lost 6 bases, J lost 4 bases, and 9 bases stayed unmatched. CDR3 protein: CAISREVGGYEQYV. CDR3 sequence (DNA): TGTGCCATCAGCCGGGAGGTGGGGGGTTACGAGCAGTACGTC.

This clonotype was found many times. The chain uses TRBV7-2 and TRBJ2-5; D is undetermined. V lost 2 bases and J lost 4, with 5 bases in between. From germline, CDR1 is SGHTA and CDR2 FQGNSA. CDR3 length: 12 amino acids. The CDR3 reads CASSLRGETQYF. CDR3 in DNA: TGTGCCAGCAGCTTACGTGGAGAGACCCAGTACTTC.

This clonotype came up a few times. The chain joins TRBV9 to TRBJ2-7, with 12 bases identical to TRBD1. Looked up from germline, CDR1 is SGDLS and CDR2 is YYNGEE. The CDR3 is 16 residues long. V lost 0 bases, J lost 4 bases, and 5 bases stayed unmatched. The CDR3 region has the DNA TGTGCCAGCAGCGTAGGGGGACAGGGGGCGGTTTACGAGCAGTACTTC. Translation gives CASSVGGQGAVYEQYF.

This clonotype was observed many times. The chain joins TRBV10-3 to TRBJ2-2, with 8 bases aligning to TRBD2. V shed 3 bases and J 3 bases; nucleotides not matched to a gene: 3. This CDR3 comprises 15 residues. Per germline, CDR1 ENHRY and CDR2 SYGVKD. The CDR3 DNA reads as TGTGCCATCAGTGAAGGAGCGGGGGACACCGGGGAGCTGTTTTTT. Residues: CAISEGAGDTGELFF.

CDR3 coding DNA: TGCGCCAGCAGCCGGCGGAGGCTCGAGTCTGGGGCCAACGTCCTGACTTTC. Translated: CASSRRRLESGANVLTF. The chain employs TRBV5-1 and TRBJ2-6; TRBD2 is a possible D gene (5 bases). V shed 4 bases and J shed 1 base, with 15 bases lying between them. The CDR3 sequence is 17 residues long. Germline-derived CDR1 and CDR2 are SGHRS and YFSETQ.

The chain uses TRBV5-1 and TRBJ2-3; D is tentatively TRBD1 or TRBD2 (6 bases each). The CDR3 is made up of 15 amino acids. The V end lost 7 bases, the J end lost 1 base, and 16 bases lay between the germline ends. CDR1 SGHRS and CDR2 YFSETQ come from the germline V gene. The DNA of the CDR3 is TGCGCCAGCGTCAAACACGGGGGCCGCACAGATACGCAGTATTTT. Translated, it gives CASVKHGGRTDTQYF.